A single T cell receptor beta chain is shown here with its context. The CDR3 totals 15 residues. V dropped 1 base and J dropped 2 bases, with 10 bases sitting between them. The V gene's germline CDR1 is KGHSH and CDR2 LQKENI. The sample belongs to a study of shared clonotypes between healthy human individuals. Study overall: Per-donor plates numbered three CD4 naive, three CD4 memory, two CD8 naive and one CD8 memory.

Sequenced by immunoSEQ multiplex PCR; TCRdb stores in-frame clones only, minus some. The sample consists of over a million clones, 75% to 80% of them appearing once. This receptor was taken from a man aged 18-30 years in good health. Some clones in this sample may be carry-over from other donors' samples. Material for sequencing was memory CD4+ T cells from PBMCs. Stated subset: CD45RA-negative fraction. The rearrangement uses TRBV18 and TRBJ2-3; D is possibly TRBD1 (5 bases). The CDR3 nucleotides are TGTGCCAGCTCACCACGCCAGGGCTACACAGATACGCAGTATTTT. Amino acids: CASSPRQGYTDTQYF.